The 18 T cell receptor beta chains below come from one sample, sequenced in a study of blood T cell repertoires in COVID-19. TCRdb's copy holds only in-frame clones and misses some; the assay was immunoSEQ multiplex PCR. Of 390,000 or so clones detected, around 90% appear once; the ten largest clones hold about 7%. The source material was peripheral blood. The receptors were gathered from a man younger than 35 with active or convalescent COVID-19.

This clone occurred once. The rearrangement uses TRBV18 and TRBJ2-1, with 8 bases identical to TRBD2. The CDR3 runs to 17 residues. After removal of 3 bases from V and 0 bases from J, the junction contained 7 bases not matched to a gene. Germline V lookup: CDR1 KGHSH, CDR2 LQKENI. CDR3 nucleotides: TGTGCCAGCTCACCCTCGGGGGGGGAGAGCTCCTACAATGAGCAGTTCTTC. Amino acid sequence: CASSPSGGESSYNEQFF.

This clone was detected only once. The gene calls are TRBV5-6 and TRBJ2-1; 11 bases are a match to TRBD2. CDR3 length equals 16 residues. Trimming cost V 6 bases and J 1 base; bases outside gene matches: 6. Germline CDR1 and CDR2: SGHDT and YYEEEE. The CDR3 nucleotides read TGTGCCAGCACCTTACTAGCGGGAGTGTCCTACAATGAGCAGTTCTTC. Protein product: CASTLLAGVSYNEQFF.

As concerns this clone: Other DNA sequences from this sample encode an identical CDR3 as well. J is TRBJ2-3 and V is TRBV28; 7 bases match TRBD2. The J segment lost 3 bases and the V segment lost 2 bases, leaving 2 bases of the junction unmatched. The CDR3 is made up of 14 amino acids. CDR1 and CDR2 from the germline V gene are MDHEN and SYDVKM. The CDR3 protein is CASSLGGGTDTQYF. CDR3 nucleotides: TGTGCCAGCAGTTTAGGCGGGGGAACAGATACGCAGTATTTT.

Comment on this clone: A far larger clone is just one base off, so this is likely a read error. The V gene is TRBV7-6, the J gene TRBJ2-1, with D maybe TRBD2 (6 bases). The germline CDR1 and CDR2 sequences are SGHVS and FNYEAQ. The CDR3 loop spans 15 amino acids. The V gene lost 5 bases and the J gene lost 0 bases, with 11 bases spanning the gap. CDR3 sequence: CASSPGTRSYNEQFF. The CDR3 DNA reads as TGTGCCAGCAGCCCCGGGACTCGCTCCTACAATGAGCAGTTCTTC.

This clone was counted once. The CDR3 DNA is TGTGCCAGCAAGGGGCGGTCTCAAGGGCACGAGCAGTACTTC. Translated, it gives CASKGRSQGHEQYF. The chain has TRBV2 and TRBJ2-7, with a tentative D call TRBD1 (5 bases). The germline CDR1 and CDR2 sequences are SNHLY and FYNNEI. The CDR3 is made up of 14 amino acids. Trimming removed 7 bases at V and 5 bases at J, with 18 bases between.

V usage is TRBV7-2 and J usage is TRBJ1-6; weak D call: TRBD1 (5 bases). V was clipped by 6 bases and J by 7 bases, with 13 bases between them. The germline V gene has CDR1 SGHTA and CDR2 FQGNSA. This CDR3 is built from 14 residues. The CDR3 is CASSTGVGNSPLHF. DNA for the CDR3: TGTGCCAGCAGTACAGGTGTTGGGAATTCACCCCTCCACTTT.

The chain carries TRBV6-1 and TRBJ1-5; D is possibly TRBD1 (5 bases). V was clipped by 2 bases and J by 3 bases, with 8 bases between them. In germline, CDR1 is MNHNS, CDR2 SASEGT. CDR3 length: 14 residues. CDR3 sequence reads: CASSEPTDNQPQHF. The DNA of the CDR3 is TGTGCCAGCAGTGAACCGACAGACAATCAGCCCCAGCATTTT.

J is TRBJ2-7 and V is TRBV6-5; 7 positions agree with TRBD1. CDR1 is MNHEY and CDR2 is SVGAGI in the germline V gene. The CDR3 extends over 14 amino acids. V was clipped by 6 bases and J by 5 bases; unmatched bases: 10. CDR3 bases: TGTGCCAGCAGCCTCCGACAGGGTCGTAACGAGCAGTACTTC. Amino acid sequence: CASSLRQGRNEQYF.

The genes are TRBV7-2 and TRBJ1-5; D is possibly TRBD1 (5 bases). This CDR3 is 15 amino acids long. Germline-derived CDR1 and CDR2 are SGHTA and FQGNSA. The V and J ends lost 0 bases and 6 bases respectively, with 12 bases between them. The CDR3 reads CASSLAGPVGQPQHF. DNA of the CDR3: TGTGCCAGCAGCTTAGCGGGGCCGGTAGGTCAGCCCCAGCATTTT.

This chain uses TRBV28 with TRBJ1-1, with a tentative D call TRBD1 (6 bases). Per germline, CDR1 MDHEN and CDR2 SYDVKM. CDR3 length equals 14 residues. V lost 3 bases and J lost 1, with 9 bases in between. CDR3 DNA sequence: TGTGCCAGCAGTTTTTACAGGGCGAACACTGAAGCTTTCTTT. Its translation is CASSFYRANTEAFF.

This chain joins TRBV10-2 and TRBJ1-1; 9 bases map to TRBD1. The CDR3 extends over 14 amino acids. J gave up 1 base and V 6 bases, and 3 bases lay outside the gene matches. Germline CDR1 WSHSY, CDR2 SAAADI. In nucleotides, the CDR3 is TGCGCCAGCAGCCAGACAGGGGGGAACACTGAAGCTTTCTTT. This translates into CASSQTGGNTEAFF.

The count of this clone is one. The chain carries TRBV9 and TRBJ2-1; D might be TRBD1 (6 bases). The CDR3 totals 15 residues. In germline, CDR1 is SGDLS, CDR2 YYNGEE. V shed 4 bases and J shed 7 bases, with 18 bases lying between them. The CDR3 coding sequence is TGTGCCAGCAGCCCGGACAGTTACCGGAGGAATGAGCAGTTCTTC. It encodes CASSPDSYRRNEQFF.

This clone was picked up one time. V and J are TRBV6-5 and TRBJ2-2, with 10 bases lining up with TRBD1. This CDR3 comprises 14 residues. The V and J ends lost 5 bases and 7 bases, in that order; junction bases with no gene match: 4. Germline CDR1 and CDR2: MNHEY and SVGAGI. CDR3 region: CASSRDRGDGELFF. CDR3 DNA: TGTGCCAGCAGTCGGGACAGGGGCGACGGGGAGCTGTTTTTT.

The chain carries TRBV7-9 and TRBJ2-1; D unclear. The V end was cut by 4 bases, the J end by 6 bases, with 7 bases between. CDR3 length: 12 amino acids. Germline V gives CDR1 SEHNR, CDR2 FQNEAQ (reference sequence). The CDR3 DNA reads TGTGCCAGCAGCTGGGCAGTCAATGAGCAGTTCTTC. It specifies CASSWAVNEQFF.

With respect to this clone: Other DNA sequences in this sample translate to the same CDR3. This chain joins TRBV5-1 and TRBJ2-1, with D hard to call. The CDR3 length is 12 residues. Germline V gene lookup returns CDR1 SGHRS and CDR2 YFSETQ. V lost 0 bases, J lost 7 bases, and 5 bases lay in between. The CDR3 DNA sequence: TGCGCCAGCAGCTTGGCCCTTAATGAGCAGTTCTTC. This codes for CASSLALNEQFF.

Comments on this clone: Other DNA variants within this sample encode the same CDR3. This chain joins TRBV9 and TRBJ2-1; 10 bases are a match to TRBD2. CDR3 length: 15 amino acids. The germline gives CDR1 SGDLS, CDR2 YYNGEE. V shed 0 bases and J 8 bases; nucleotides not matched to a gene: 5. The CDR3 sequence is CASSVVASGGYEQFF. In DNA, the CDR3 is TGTGCCAGCAGCGTAGTGGCTAGCGGGGGATATGAGCAGTTCTTC. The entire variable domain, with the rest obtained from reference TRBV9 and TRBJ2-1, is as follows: DSGVTQTPKHLITATGQRVTLRCSPRSGDLSVYWYQQSLDQGLQFLIQYYNGEERAKGNILERFSAQQFPDLHSELNLSSLELGDSALYFCASSVVASGGYEQFFGPGTRLTVL.

The CDR3 DNA follows: TGTGCCAGCAGCTCTGGCGGGGCCTACGAGCAGTACTTC. This gives the protein CASSSGGAYEQYF. The V call is TRBV5-4, the J call TRBJ2-7; TRBD2 is a possible D gene (6 bases). The CDR3 is 13 amino acids. The germline V gene has CDR1 SGHNT and CDR2 YYREEE (reference sequence). V lost 3 bases and J 2 bases, leaving 9 bases between the germline ends.

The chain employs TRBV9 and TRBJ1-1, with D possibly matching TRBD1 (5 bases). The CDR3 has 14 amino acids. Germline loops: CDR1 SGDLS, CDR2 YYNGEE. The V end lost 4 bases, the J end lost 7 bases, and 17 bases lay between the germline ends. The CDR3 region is CASSRDRGGDEAFF. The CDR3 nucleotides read TGTGCCAGCAGCAGGGACCGAGGAGGGGATGAAGCTTTCTTT. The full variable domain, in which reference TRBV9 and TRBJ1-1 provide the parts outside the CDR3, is DSGVTQTPKHLITATGQRVTLRCSPRSGDLSVYWYQQSLDQGLQFLIQYYNGEERAKGNILERFSAQQFPDLHSELNLSSLELGDSALYFCASSRDRGGDEAFFGQGTRLTVV.